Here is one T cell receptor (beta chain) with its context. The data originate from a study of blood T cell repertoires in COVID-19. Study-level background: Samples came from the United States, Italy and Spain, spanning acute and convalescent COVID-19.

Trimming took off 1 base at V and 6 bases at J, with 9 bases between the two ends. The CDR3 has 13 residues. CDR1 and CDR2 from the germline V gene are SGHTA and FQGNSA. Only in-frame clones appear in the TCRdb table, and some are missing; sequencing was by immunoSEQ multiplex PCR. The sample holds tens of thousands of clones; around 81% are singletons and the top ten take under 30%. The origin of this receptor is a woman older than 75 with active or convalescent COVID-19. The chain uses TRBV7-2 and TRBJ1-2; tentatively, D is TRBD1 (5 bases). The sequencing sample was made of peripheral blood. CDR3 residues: CASSLVGVDGYTF. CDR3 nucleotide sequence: TGTGCCAGCAGCTTAGTAGGGGTGGATGGCTACACCTTC.